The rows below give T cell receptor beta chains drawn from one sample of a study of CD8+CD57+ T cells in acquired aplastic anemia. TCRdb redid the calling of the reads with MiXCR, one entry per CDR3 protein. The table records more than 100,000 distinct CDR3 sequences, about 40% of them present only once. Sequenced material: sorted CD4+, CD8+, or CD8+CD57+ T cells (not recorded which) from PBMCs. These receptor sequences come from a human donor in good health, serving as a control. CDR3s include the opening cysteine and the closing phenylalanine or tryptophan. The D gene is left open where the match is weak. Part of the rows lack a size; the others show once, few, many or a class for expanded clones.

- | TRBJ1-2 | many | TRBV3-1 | TGTGCCAGCAGCCAAGTTCGGACCGTCGGCGGCTACACCTTC | CASSQVRTVGGYTF
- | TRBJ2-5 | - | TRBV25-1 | TGTGCCAGCACCGAAGGAGGGGTAGGGGAGACCCAGTACTTC | CASTEGGVGETQYF
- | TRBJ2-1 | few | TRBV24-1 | TGTGCCACCAGTGATGTATTCGGGGGAGGAGGGTGGAGGTGCAATGAGCAGTTCTTC | CATSDVFGGGGWRCNEQFF
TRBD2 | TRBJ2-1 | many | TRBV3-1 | TGTGCCAGCAGCCAAGGAGCGGGGAACAATGAGCAGTTCTTC | CASSQGAGNNEQFF
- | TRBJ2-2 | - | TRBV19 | TGTGCCAGTAGTATCCTTCGCAGGGGGAACACCGGGGGGCTGTTTTTT | CASSILRRGNTGGLFF
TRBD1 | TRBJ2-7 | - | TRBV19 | TGTGCCAGTAGGAGGTACAGGGGGCACTACGAGCAGTACTTC | CASRRYRGHYEQYF
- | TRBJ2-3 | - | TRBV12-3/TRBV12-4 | TGTGCCAGCAGCTTAGCGCGGGGCGGGCTCTCCACAGATACGCAGTATTTT | CASSLARGGLSTDTQYF
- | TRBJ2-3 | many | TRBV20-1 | TGCAGTGCTAGAGATCTGACTGGAGGGGAGGCAGATACGCAGTATTTT | CSARDLTGGEADTQYF
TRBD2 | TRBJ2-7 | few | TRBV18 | TGTGCCAGCTCACCCGGGACTAGCGAAACCTACGAGCAGTACTTC | CASSPGTSETYEQYF
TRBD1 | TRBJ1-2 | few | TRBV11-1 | TGTGCCAGCAGCCAATCGAACGGGACAGGGAACTATGGCTACACCTTC | CASSQSNGTGNYGYTF
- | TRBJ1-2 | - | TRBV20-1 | TGCAGTGCTAGAGTGACAGGAGGAAGGGGGGGTCGGTACACCTTC | CSARVTGGRGGRYTF
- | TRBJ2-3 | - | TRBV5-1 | TGCGCCAGCAGCTTTCAGTTCATGGGGGACACAGATACGCAGTATTTT | CASSFQFMGDTDTQYF
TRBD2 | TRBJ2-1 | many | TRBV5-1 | TGCGCCAGCAGTACTAGCGGGAGGACTGAGCAGTTCTTC | CASSTSGRTEQFF
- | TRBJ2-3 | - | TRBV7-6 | TGTGCCAGCAGCTTAGCAGGCGGGATCACAGATACGCAGTATTTT | CASSLAGGITDTQYF
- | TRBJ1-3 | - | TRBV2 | TGTGCCAGCAGTGAAGGTCCTAGTGCTGGAAACACCATATATTTT | CASSEGPSAGNTIYF
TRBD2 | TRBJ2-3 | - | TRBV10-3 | TGTGCCATAGGGACTAGCGGGCTCACAGATACGCAGTATTTT | CAIGTSGLTDTQYF
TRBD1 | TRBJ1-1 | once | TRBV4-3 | TGCGCCAGCAGCCAAGAAGGGACAGGGTTCGTCACTGAAGCTTTCTTT | CASSQEGTGFVTEAFF
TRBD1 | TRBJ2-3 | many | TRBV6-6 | TGTGCCAGCAGTTATGACAGGGAGACGGATACGCAGTATTTT | CASSYDRETDTQYF
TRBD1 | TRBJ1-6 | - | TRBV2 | TGTGCCAGCAGGGAGACAGGGGAGGATTCACCCCTCCACTTT | CASRETGEDSPLHF
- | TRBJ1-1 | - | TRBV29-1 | TGCAGCCCCAGTGCCGAAAGGAACACTGAAGCTTTCTTT | CSPSAERNTEAFF
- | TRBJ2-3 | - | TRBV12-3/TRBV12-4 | TGTGCCAGCAGTAAACAGGTGGCGGCTAGCACAGATACGCAGTATTTT | CASSKQVAASTDTQYF
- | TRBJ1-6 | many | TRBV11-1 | TGTGCCAGCAGCCCCCAGGCTGGGCCCTTAGGGACCCTCCACTTT | CASSPQAGPLGTLHF
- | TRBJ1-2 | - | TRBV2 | TGTGCCAGCAGTGAAGCGGGGTCCATTTATGGCTACACCTTC | CASSEAGSIYGYTF
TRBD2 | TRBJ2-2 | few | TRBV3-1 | TGTGCCAGCAGCCAAGTAGCGGGAGCGAACACCGGGGAGCTGTTTTTT | CASSQVAGANTGELFF
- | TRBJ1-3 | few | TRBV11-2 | TGTGCCAGCAGCCACCCCAGAACCATCGGAAACACCATATATTTT | CASSHPRTIGNTIYF
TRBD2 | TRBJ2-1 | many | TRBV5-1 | TGCGCCAGCAGATCTAGCGGGCGGTCAGACAATGAGCAGTTCTTC | CASRSSGRSDNEQFF
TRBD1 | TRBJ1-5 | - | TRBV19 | TGTGCCAGTAGTAGCGGACAGGCCCAGCATTTT | CASSSGQAQHF
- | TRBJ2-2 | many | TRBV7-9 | TGTGCCAGCAGCTTTGACCTCAGCACCGGGGAGCTGTTTTTT | CASSFDLSTGELFF
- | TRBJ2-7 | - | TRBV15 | TGTGCCACCAGCAGTGCGTTCTCCAGGTACGAGCAGTACTTC | CATSSAFSRYEQYF
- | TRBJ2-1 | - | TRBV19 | TGTGCCAGTAGTCGCTCCGGGACCAGCAATGAGCAGTTCTTC | CASSRSGTSNEQFF
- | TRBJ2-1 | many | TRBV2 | TGTGCCAGCAAAAAGGCAGGAAGCTCCTACAATGAGCAGTTCTTC | CASKKAGSSYNEQFF
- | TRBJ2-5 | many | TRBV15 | TGTGCCACCAGCAGAGACAGGGTAGATGGGGAGACCCAGTACTTC | CATSRDRVDGETQYF
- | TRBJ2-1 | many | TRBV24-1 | TGTGCCACCACAAGCTTTGACAATGAGCAGTTCTTC | CATTSFDNEQFF
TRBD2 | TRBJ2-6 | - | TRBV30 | TGTGCCTGGCGGACTAGCGGGAGGCGGGGACCCTCTGGGGCCAACGTCCTGACTTTC | CAWRTSGRRGPSGANVLTF
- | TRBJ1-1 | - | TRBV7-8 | TGTGCCAGCAGCTTAGAAGCAGGTGAAGCTTTCTTT | CASSLEAGEAFF
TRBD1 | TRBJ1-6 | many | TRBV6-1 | TGTGCCAGCAGTGGACGGACAGGGAGGCTCTATAATTCACCCCTCCACTTT | CASSGRTGRLYNSPLHF
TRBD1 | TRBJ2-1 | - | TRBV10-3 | TGTGCCATCAGGAGACAGGGGACCTACCACAATGAGCAGTTCTTC | CAIRRQGTYHNEQFF
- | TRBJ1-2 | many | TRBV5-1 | TGCGCCAGCAGCTTGTTAAGCCTTGATTATGGCTACACCTTC | CASSLLSLDYGYTF
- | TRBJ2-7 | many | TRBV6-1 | TGTGCCAGTTACCGCCCCCCTGCCGAGCAGTACTTC | CASYRPPAEQYF
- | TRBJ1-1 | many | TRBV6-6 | TGTGCCAGCATGAATGGTGGGGCGCCCAACACTGAAGCTTTCTTT | CASMNGGAPNTEAFF
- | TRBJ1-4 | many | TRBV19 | TGTGCCAGTAGAACCAAACAGGGTGTAAACGAAAAACTGTTTTTT | CASRTKQGVNEKLFF
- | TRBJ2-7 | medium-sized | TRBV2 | TGTGCCAGCATGAGCGGATCCTACGAGCAGTACTTC | CASMSGSYEQYF
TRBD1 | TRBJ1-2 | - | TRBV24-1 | TGTGCCACCAGTCCGACAGGGGATTGGTATGGCTACACCTTC | CATSPTGDWYGYTF
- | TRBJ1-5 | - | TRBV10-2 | TGCGCCAGCATCCTCCGGGACGGGGGAGGCAATCAGCCCCAGCATTTT | CASILRDGGGNQPQHF
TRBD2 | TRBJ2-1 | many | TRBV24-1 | TGTGCCACCAGTGATACCCTAGCGGGGGACTTTAGCTCCTACAATGAGCAGTTCTTC | CATSDTLAGDFSSYNEQFF
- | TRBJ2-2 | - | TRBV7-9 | TGTGCCAGCAGCCAAACTCTTGGGGAACTGTTTTTT | CASSQTLGELFF
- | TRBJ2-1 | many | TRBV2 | TGTGCCAGCAGTGGCGACGGGGGGCCGTACAATGAGCAGTTCTTC | CASSGDGGPYNEQFF
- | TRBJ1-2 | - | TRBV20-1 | TGCAGTGCCGAGCGGAACTATGGCTACACCTTC | CSAERNYGYTF
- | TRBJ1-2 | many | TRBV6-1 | TGTGCCAGCAGCCCGGGGGGGGGTAACTATGGCTACACCTTC | CASSPGGGNYGYTF
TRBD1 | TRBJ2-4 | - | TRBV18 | TGTGCCAGCTCCTCAGGGACAGTTAGTGAGAACATTCAGTACTTC | CASSSGTVSENIQYF
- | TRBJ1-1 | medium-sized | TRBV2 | TGTGCCAGCAGGGAACAGACTGTGAACACTGAAGCTTTCTTT | CASREQTVNTEAFF
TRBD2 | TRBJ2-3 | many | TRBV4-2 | TGTGCCAGCAGCCAGTATAGCGGGGGGTACACAGATACGCAGTATTTT | CASSQYSGGYTDTQYF
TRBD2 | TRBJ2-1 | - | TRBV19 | TGTGCCAGTAGGGGGACTACCAATGAGCAGTTCTTC | CASRGTTNEQFF
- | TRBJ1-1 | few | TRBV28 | TGTGCCAGCAGTGGACACCGACTACCGAACACTGAAGCTTTCTTT | CASSGHRLPNTEAFF
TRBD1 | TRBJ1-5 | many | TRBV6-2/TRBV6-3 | TGTGCCAGCAGCCAAGGACAGGATCAGCCCCAGCATTTT | CASSQGQDQPQHF
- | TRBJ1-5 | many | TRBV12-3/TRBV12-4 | TGTGCCAGCAGTTTCGTCCAGGAGAATCAGCCCCAGCATTTT | CASSFVQENQPQHF
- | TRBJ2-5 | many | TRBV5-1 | TGCGCCAGCAGCCTCAACGGCCCCCAAGAGACCCAGTACTTC | CASSLNGPQETQYF